These T cell receptor beta chains were read from a single sample in a study of regulatory T cells in long-lasting Graves disease. TCRdb re-analysed the multiplex PCR reads in MiXCR, keeping a single row per CDR3 protein. The table has some 280,000 distinct CDR3 sequences, around 20% seen once. The material sequenced was peripheral blood mononuclear cells (PBMCs), taken when the disease was refractory, from a patient treated with antithyroid drugs. Receptors originate from a female donor with Graves disease. The CDR3 runs from the conserved cysteine through the conserved F or W. A D gene is named only where the DNA matches it firmly. Expanded clones get a size class; other rows say once, few or many, or leave the size out.

j_gene,d_gene,v_gene,abundance,CDR3aa,CDR3nt
TRBJ2-3,NA,TRBV11-2,NA,CASSLSGQVTDTQYF,TGTGCCAGCAGCCTGTCAGGGCAGGTCACAGATACGCAGTATTTT
TRBJ2-7,NA,TRBV20-1,many,CSAREGVGSYEQYF,TGCAGTGCTAGAGAAGGGGTGGGTTCCTACGAGCAGTACTTC
TRBJ1-1,NA,TRBV6-5,many,CASSYTLTEAFF,TGTGCCAGCAGTTACACCCTTACTGAAGCTTTCTTT
TRBJ1-3,NA,TRBV5-1,few,CASSFGRRYSGNTIYF,TGCGCCAGCAGCTTTGGCAGGCGATACTCTGGAAACACCATATATTTT
TRBJ1-2,TRBD1,TRBV7-2,few,CASSPTDRGRGYTF,TGTGCCAGCAGCCCGACGGACAGGGGACGGGGCTACACCTTC
TRBJ2-7,NA,TRBV29-1,NA,CSVGTAYEQYF,TGCAGCGTTGGGACAGCTTACGAGCAGTACTTC
TRBJ2-5,NA,TRBV7-2,NA,CASSQAGQEKTQYF,TGCGCCAGCAGCCAAGCAGGACAAGAGAAGACCCAGTACTTC
TRBJ2-7,NA,TRBV19,NA,CASSIFGAGEQYF,TGTGCCAGTAGTATATTTGGGGCAGGCGAGCAGTACTTC
TRBJ1-6,NA,TRBV27,many,CASSFGLSLNSPLHF,TGTGCCAGCAGTTTTGGACTGAGTTTGAATTCACCCCTCCACTTT
TRBJ2-6,NA,TRBV9,NA,CASSATGSGANVLTF,TGTGCCAGCAGCGCGACTGGCTCTGGGGCCAACGTCCTGACTTTC
TRBJ2-1,TRBD2,TRBV10-3,many,CAISESNSGAYNEQFF,TGTGCCATCAGTGAGTCGAATAGCGGGGCCTACAATGAGCAGTTCTTC
TRBJ2-7,TRBD1,TRBV28,many,CASSFGDRPYEQYF,TGTGCCAGCAGTTTTGGGGACAGACCCTACGAGCAGTACTTC
TRBJ1-5,TRBD1,TRBV20-1,NA,CSAGTGGPFSNQPQHF,TGCAGTGCTGGAACAGGGGGCCCGTTTAGCAATCAGCCCCAGCATTTT
TRBJ1-2,NA,TRBV29-1,few,CSARGDYGYTF,TGCAGCGCGAGGGGGGACTATGGCTACACCTTC
TRBJ1-2,NA,TRBV5-1,many,CASSLGDDYGYTF,TGCGCCAGCAGCTTAGGGGACGACTATGGCTACACCTTC
TRBJ2-5,NA,TRBV29-1,NA,CSVELKGVETQYF,TGCAGCGTTGAATTAAAAGGGGTGGAGACCCAGTACTTC
TRBJ2-7,TRBD2,TRBV20-1,NA,CSARDSLGGSSYEQYF,TGCAGTGCTAGAGATTCCCTGGGCGGGAGCTCCTACGAGCAGTACTTC
TRBJ2-7,NA,TRBV27,NA,CASSLSPGDPWEQYF,TGTGCCAGCAGTTTATCCCCAGGGGACCCTTGGGAGCAGTACTTC
TRBJ1-2,TRBD1,TRBV5-4,few,CASSLAVSGGEGYTF,TGTGCCAGCAGCTTGGCCGTGTCAGGGGGCGAGGGCTACACCTTC
TRBJ2-2,TRBD2,TRBV7-2,many,CASSEAGVDTGELFF,TGTGCCAGCAGCGAAGCGGGAGTTGACACCGGGGAGCTGTTTTTT
TRBJ2-4,TRBD2,TRBV6-2/TRBV6-3,NA,CASRTGGTKNIQYF,TGTGCCAGCAGGACGGGGGGAACCAAAAACATTCAGTACTTC
TRBJ2-7,NA,TRBV5-1,few,CASSEGFSGDEQYF,TGCGCCAGCAGCGAGGGTTTCAGTGGGGACGAGCAGTACTTC
TRBJ2-2,NA,TRBV6-9,NA,CASSYATTVNTGELFF,TGTGCCAGCAGTTACGCCACGACAGTGAACACCGGGGAGCTGTTTTTT
TRBJ2-7,NA,TRBV30,NA,CAWSTGGSSYEQYF,TGTGCCTGGAGTACTGGGGGGAGCTCCTACGAGCAGTACTTC
TRBJ1-3,TRBD1,TRBV3-1,once,CASEQGGGNTIYF,TGTGCCAGCGAACAGGGGGGTGGAAACACCATATATTTT
TRBJ1-2,TRBD1,TRBV20-1,NA,CSAQPDRVGGYTF,TGCAGTGCCCAACCAGACAGGGTAGGCGGCTACACCTTC
TRBJ2-7,TRBD2,TRBV20-1,NA,CSARGPGLAGVSYEQYF,TGCAGTGCTAGAGGCCCCGGGCTAGCGGGGGTCTCCTACGAGCAGTACTTC
TRBJ2-3,TRBD2,TRBV29-1,once,CSVDGLLAGGKVADAQYF,TGCAGCGTTGATGGACTCCTAGCGGGAGGCAAGGTAGCAGATGCGCAGTATTTT
TRBJ2-5,NA,TRBV7-2,few,CASSSGDHQETQYF,TGTGCCAGCAGCTCAGGGGACCACCAAGAGACCCAGTACTTC
TRBJ2-2,NA,TRBV28,few,CASSIRDNTGELFF,TGTGCCAGCAGCATCCGGGACAATACCGGGGAGCTGTTTTTT
TRBJ1-6,NA,TRBV7-2,many,CASSSTWNSPLHF,TGTGCCAGCAGCTCCACATGGAATTCACCCCTCCACTTT
TRBJ1-2,TRBD1,TRBV4-3,NA,CASSQGIQGYGYTF,TGCGCCAGCAGCCAAGGAATACAGGGGTATGGCTACACCTTC